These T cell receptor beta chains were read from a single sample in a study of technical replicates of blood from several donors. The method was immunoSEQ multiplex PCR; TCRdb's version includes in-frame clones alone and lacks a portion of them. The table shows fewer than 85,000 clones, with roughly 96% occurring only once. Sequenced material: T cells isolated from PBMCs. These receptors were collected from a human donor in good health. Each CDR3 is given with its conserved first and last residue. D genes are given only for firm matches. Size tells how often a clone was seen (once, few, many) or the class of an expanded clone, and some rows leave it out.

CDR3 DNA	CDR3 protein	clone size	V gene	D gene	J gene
TGTGCCAGCAGTTACAATTCCGGAGAGGGTTTAACTATTCAGTACTTC	CASSYNSGEGLTIQYF	once	TRBV6-5	NA	TRBJ2-4
TGCGCCAGCAGCCAAGGGACTAGCAGCTCTGGGGCCAACGTCCTGACTTTC	CASSQGTSSSGANVLTF	medium-sized	TRBV4-3	TRBD2	TRBJ2-6
TGTGCCAGCAGTTACTCAGGGGGGAACACTGAAGCTTTCTTT	CASSYSGGNTEAFF	NA	TRBV6-5	NA	TRBJ1-1
TGTGCCTGGAGTACCTTACATTCGGGATTCCTGAACACTGAAGCTTTCTTT	CAWSTLHSGFLNTEAFF	once	TRBV30	NA	TRBJ1-1
TGTGCCAGCAGGGTGCGGAATACCGGGGAGCTGTTTTTT	CASRVRNTGELFF	NA	TRBV5-4	NA	TRBJ2-2
TGTGCCAGCAGCCGAGAGACAGGGGTAGGGGCCAACGTCCTGACTTTC	CASSRETGVGANVLTF	NA	TRBV11-3	TRBD1	TRBJ2-6
TGTGCCAGCAGTTACGGTCGGGCAGGGTTCTACGAGCAGTACTTC	CASSYGRAGFYEQYF	NA	TRBV6-5	NA	TRBJ2-7
TGCGCCAGCAGCTTGGGTGGGTCGGGAGTTAGCGATGAGCAGTTCTTC	CASSLGGSGVSDEQFF	NA	TRBV5-1	NA	TRBJ2-1
TGTGCCAGCAGCTTAGGCCAGGGGGCTTCGAATGAGCAGTTCTTC	CASSLGQGASNEQFF	NA	TRBV7-9	TRBD1	TRBJ2-1
TGTGCCAGCAGCTTTGGCCATTCCAACACTGAAGCTTTCTTT	CASSFGHSNTEAFF	NA	TRBV11-3	NA	TRBJ1-1
TGCGCCAGCAGGGAGACAGGGGGCTCGTACGAGCAGTACTTC	CASRETGGSYEQYF	NA	TRBV5-1	TRBD1	TRBJ2-7
TGCGCCCGACAAGACAGGGGGGTCTATGGCTACACCTTC	CARQDRGVYGYTF	NA	TRBV10-1	TRBD1	TRBJ1-2
TGTGCCAGCAGTGAACAAAAACTAGCGGGGTCCTACGAGCAGTACTTC	CASSEQKLAGSYEQYF	NA	TRBV28	TRBD2	TRBJ2-7
TGTGCCAGCTCACCTAGACAGGAAAGAGCTTTCTTT	CASSPRQERAFF	NA	TRBV18	NA	TRBJ1-1
TGTGCCAGCAGCACCTGGGGGGAAAAAGCTAACTATGGCTACACCTTC	CASSTWGEKANYGYTF	NA	TRBV11-2	NA	TRBJ1-2
TGTGCCAGTAGTGTGACAGCTAGCACAGATACGCAGTATTTT	CASSVTASTDTQYF	NA	TRBV19	NA	TRBJ2-3
TGTGCCAGCCGGCAGGGGGCGAATGAAGCTTTCTTT	CASRQGANEAFF	NA	TRBV7-9	TRBD1	TRBJ1-1
TGTGCCAGCACCAACGAAGGACAGGTCGGAAAACTGTTTTTT	CASTNEGQVGKLFF	NA	TRBV6-1	TRBD1	TRBJ1-4
TGTGCTAGCAGCATCGGACTAGCGGGGGTCAATGAGCAGTTCTTC	CASSIGLAGVNEQFF	NA	TRBV7-7	TRBD2	TRBJ2-1
TGCGCCAGCAGCCAACTAGCGGGAGGGCCCCACGAGCAGTACTTC	CASSQLAGGPHEQYF	once	TRBV4-1	TRBD2	TRBJ2-7
TGCGCCAGCAGCGCCATAGGGGGTGAGCAGTTCTTC	CASSAIGGEQFF	NA	TRBV5-1	NA	TRBJ2-1
TGTGCCAGCAGCTTACCTAGCACGACCTACAATGAGCAGTTCTTC	CASSLPSTTYNEQFF	NA	TRBV5-4	NA	TRBJ2-1
TGTGCCAGCAGTTTAGAGGGATCCGGTGGCTACACCTTC	CASSLEGSGGYTF	NA	TRBV28	NA	TRBJ1-2
TGTGCCAGCAGCGTAGAACTAGCTCCCCGCGAGCAGTACTTC	CASSVELAPREQYF	NA	TRBV9	NA	TRBJ2-7
TGTGCCAGCTCACCATCGGAAAGGGGGCCATCGGAGACCCAGTACTTC	CASSPSERGPSETQYF	NA	TRBV18	TRBD1	TRBJ2-5
TGTGCCAGCAGCCCCGTGGCAGGCTACCGATCCTACGAGCAGTACTTC	CASSPVAGYRSYEQYF	NA	TRBV9	NA	TRBJ2-7